Below, 7 T cell receptor beta chains from the same sample are listed, as sequenced in a study of PD-1 blockade in classical Hodgkin lymphoma. Some clones are missing from TCRdb's copy, which holds only in-frame ones; the method was immunoSEQ multiplex PCR. Among approximately 27,000 clones listed, roughly 70% were seen once. Every patient was affected by relapse after autologous stem cell transplantation, while exposure to brentuximab vedotin was not uniform. The starting material was peripheral blood mononuclear cells (PBMCs), obtained before the second cycle of nivolumab. These receptors all come from a human donor with classical Hodgkin lymphoma.

The chain recombines TRBV7-2 with TRBJ2-7; D uncertain. The V end lost 2 bases, the J end lost 6 bases, and 11 bases lay between the germline ends. The CDR3 length is 13 residues. In germline, CDR1 is SGHTA, CDR2 FQGNSA. In DNA, the CDR3 is TGTGCCAGCAGCTTATCGGGTCACACCGAGCAGTACTTC. Residues: CASSLSGHTEQYF.

CDR3 protein: CTSSQDLFYPRGQDNEKLFF. The CDR3 DNA is TGCACCAGCAGCCAAGATCTCTTCTACCCCAGGGGGCAGGATAATGAAAAACTGTTTTTT. The chain uses TRBV1 and TRBJ1-4; the D call TRBD1 from the table was never checked on the DNA. TRBV1 is noted as a pseudogene. The CDR3 extends over 20 amino acids.

CDR3 DNA: TGTGCCAGCAGTTTACTGGTTGGCGGGGAGCTGTTTTTT. It specifies CASSLLVGGELFF. The V and J genes are TRBV27 and TRBJ2-2; D not resolved. The V gene lost 2 bases and the J gene lost 7 bases, with 8 bases spanning the gap. CDR3 length equals 13 residues. Germline CDR1 and CDR2: MNHEY and SMNVEV (reference sequence).

The chain carries TRBV4-1 and TRBJ2-7; 8 bases agree with TRBD2. The CDR3 extends over 18 amino acids. V dropped 1 base and J dropped 6; count of bases not matched to a gene: 17. CDR1 and CDR2 from the germline V gene are MGHRA and YSYEKL. In DNA form, the CDR3 reads TGCGCCAGCAGCCAAGGGGGGCGTTGGGAGCGGGAGAATCGCGAGCAGTACTTC. The encoded protein is CASSQGGRWERENREQYF.

The V gene is TRBV5-5, the J gene TRBJ2-6; D is possibly TRBD1 (5 bases). Germline V gives CDR1 SGHKS, CDR2 YYEKEE (reference sequence). This CDR3 is 15 amino acids long. Between the trimmed V and J ends, which lost 1 base and 2 bases, there was a span of 7 bases. CDR3 nucleotide sequence: TGTGCCAGCAGCTTGCAGGGCACTGGGGCCAACGTCCTGACTTTC. Protein product: CASSLQGTGANVLTF.

The genes are TRBV19 and TRBJ1-5; 11 positions agree with TRBD1. This CDR3 region has 16 residues. V lost 4 bases and J lost 6; bases outside the gene matches: 8. Germline CDR1 reads LNHDA; CDR2 reads SQIVND (reference sequence). This CDR3 reads CASSKGGQGVSQPQHF. The CDR3 coding sequence is TGTGCCAGTAGTAAGGGGGGACAGGGGGTGAGTCAGCCCCAGCATTTT.

This clone was picked up a small number of times. The rearrangement uses TRBV7-8 and TRBJ1-2, with D possibly matching TRBD1 (5 bases). The germline gives CDR1 SGHVS, CDR2 FQNEAQ. The CDR3 has 14 amino acids. The V gene lost 1 base and the J gene lost 3 bases, with 9 bases spanning the gap. CDR3 DNA: TGTGCCAGCAGCTTAGTTGTCAGGGACTATGGCTACACCTTC. The encoded protein is CASSLVVRDYGYTF.